This T cell receptor (beta chain) was observed in a study of glioma-infiltrating T cells after dendritic cell vaccination. The wider study: Autologous tumor lysate was loaded overnight onto monocyte-derived dendritic cells grown seven days with IL-4 and GM-CSF.

Indicated time point: after dendritic cell vaccination, including at tumor progression/relapse. Only in-frame clones appear in the TCRdb table, and some are missing; sequencing was by immunoSEQ multiplex PCR. The table lists 50,000 to 75,000 clones, more than 75% of them singletons. CDR3 length: 13 amino acids. The V gene's germline CDR1 is SSHAT and CDR2 FNYEAQ (reference sequence). For this clone: A junction end diverges from the germline sequence, so it may reflect a read error.

The TCR was taken from a human donor with glioblastoma. The chain is built from TRBV7-7 and TRBJ2-2; D gene ambiguous. The sequenced sample was blood, obtained after dendritic cell vaccination. The CDR3 is CASSSAVAGELFF. The DNA for the CDR3 is TGTGCTAGCAGCTCCGCTGTGGCTGGGGAGCTGTTTTTT.